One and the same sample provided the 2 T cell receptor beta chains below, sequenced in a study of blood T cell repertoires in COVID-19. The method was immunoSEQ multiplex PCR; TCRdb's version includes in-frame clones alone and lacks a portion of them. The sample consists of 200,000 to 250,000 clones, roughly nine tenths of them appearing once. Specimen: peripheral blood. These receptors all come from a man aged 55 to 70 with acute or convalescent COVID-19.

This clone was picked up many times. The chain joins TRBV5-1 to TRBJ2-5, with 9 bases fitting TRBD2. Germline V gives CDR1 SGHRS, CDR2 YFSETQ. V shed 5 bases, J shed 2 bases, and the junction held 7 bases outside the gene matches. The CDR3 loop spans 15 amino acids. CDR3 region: CASRLGTSYQETQYF. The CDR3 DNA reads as TGCGCCAGCAGGCTCGGGACTAGCTATCAAGAGACCCAGTACTTC. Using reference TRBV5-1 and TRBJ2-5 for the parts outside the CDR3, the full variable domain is KAGVTQTPRYLIKTRGQQVTLSCSPISGHRSVSWYQQTPGQGLQFLFEYFSETQRNKGNFPGRFSGRQFSNSRSEMNVSTLELGDSALYLCASRLGTSYQETQYFGPGTRLLVL.

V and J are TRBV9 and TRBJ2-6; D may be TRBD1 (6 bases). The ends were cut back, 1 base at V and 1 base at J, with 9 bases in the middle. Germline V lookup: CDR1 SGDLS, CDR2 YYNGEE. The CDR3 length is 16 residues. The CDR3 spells CASSVFRGSGANVLTF. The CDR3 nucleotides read TGTGCCAGCAGCGTATTCAGGGGTTCTGGGGCCAACGTCCTGACTTTC.